What follows is one TCR beta chain and its context. This clonotype occurred a few times. Its antigen remains unidentified. The record has no base qualities; no much larger clone is one base away. The data stem from a study of patients and donors after allogeneic stem cell transplantation (dated by TCRdb to 2018 to 2020). Libraries were built with RT-PCR. Sequencing used a NextSeq 550. TCRdb reanalyzed the raw reads on its own, using fastp at Q25 for trimming and MiXCR for clone calling, and kept in-frame beta chains. CDR3 protein sequences are deduplicated, and each keeps its most common genes and DNA. This sample lists over 400,000 distinct CDR3 sequences; 15% to 20% were detected once. Around 6.8% of the sample lies in the top ten. The germline V gene (reference sequence) yields MNHEY for CDR1 and SMNVEV for CDR2. The CDR3 holds 12 amino acids from the cysteine to the phenylalanine. The retained sequence is limited to the CDR3, 36 bases, with the frame set at the first base. Trimming takes 7 bases from V and 4 bases from J, and the germline ends sit 10 bases apart.

The sequenced sample consisted of blood, either unsorted or a sorted T cell fraction (not recorded which). The origin of this receptor is a human donor who was either an allogeneic HSCT recipient or a stem cell or donor lymphocyte infusion donor (not recorded which). It is not recorded whose cells these are; they may come from a transplant donor. The chain joins TRBV27 to TRBJ1-1, with no confident D gene call. The CDR3 here reads CASNPETTEAFF. Here is the DNA: TGTGCCAGCAACCCAGAGACCACTGAAGCTTTCTTT.